This T cell receptor (beta chain) is drawn from a study of radiotherapy plus CTLA-4 blockade in lung cancer. Study information: Among patients, about 17% showed objective responses, and 30% to 35% had disease control.

Comment on this clone: Its antigen is unknown.

Study-wide findings and caveats: Radiotherapy plus ipilimumab was followed by expansion in blood of tumor-derived TCR clones. Early shifts in blood T cell clones, with interferon-beta, reportedly predicted response best.

TCRdb keeps only in-frame clones here, not all; method: immunoSEQ multiplex PCR. The table includes roughly 130,000 clones, around 89% detected once. Chemo-refractory metastatic non-small-cell lung cancer patients were treated with focal radiation plus CTLA-4 blockade with ipilimumab. The V and J ends lost 2 bases and 4 bases, in that order; junction bases with no gene match: 8. This CDR3 has 16 amino acids. Germline-derived CDR1 and CDR2 are SGHTS and YDEGEE. This material consisted of peripheral blood, taken from a patient treated with radiotherapy plus ipilimumab. The TCR sequence derives from a human donor with non-small cell lung cancer that progressed on radiotherapy plus ipilimumab. The V call is TRBV5-8, the J call TRBJ1-5; 8 bases line up with TRBD1. CDR3 amino acids: CASSFQKTGENQPQHF. The DNA for the CDR3 is TGTGCCAGCAGCTTCCAAAAGACAGGGGAAAATCAGCCCCAGCATTTT.